These 11 T cell receptor beta chains were sequenced from one sample in a study of T cell repertoires in cytomegalovirus infection. TCRdb independently ran MiXCR on the reads; one entry per CDR3 protein. The table includes more than 110,000 distinct CDR3 sequences, 25% to 35% detected once. The antigens of these receptors remain unknown. The source was CD8+ T cells from cultured PBMCs, collected from culture after CMV antigen stimulation. The source of these receptors is a human donor in good health (CMV status not recorded). Some clones in this sample may be carry-over from other donors' samples.

The rearrangement joins TRBV19 to TRBJ2-2, with a weak D call TRBD1 (6 bases). Trimming left V 7 bases short and J 4 bases short, with 13 bases between. This CDR3 contains 14 residues. The V gene's germline CDR1 is LNHDA and CDR2 SQIVND (reference sequence). CDR3 amino acids: CASTRTGITGELFF. DNA of the CDR3: TGTGCCAGTACCCGAACAGGGATCACCGGGGAGCTGTTTTTT.

The J gene is TRBJ2-5, the V gene TRBV12-3 or TRBV12-4; D uncertain. V lost 1 base, J lost 0 bases, and 0 bases lay in between. The CDR3 sequence is 12 residues long. CDR3 DNA: TGTGCCAGCAGTTTAGACCAAGAGACCCAGTACTTC. This codes for CASSLDQETQYF.

This clonotype showed up many times. The gene calls are TRBV7-2 and TRBJ2-2; D remains unclear. Germline V lookup: CDR1 SGHTA, CDR2 FQGNSA. The CDR3 sequence is 13 residues long. Deletions cut 8 bases from V and 9 bases from J, with 16 bases between. The CDR3 sequence: CASSAYSPWELFF. The CDR3 DNA follows: TGTGCCAGCTCAGCTTACTCCCCCTGGGAGCTGTTTTTT.

This clonotype was detected a few times. This chain links TRBV7-9 with TRBJ1-2; TRBD1 matches at 9 bases. V was clipped by 2 bases and J by 7 bases; unmatched bases: 5. The CDR3 extends over 14 amino acids. Germline V gives CDR1 SEHNR, CDR2 FQNEAQ (reference sequence). The CDR3 here is CASSLLTGGPGYTF. Written as DNA, the CDR3 is TGTGCCAGCAGCTTACTGACAGGGGGGCCTGGCTACACCTTC.

This clonotype was recorded at least ten times. The V call is TRBV27, the J call TRBJ2-1, with 12 bases that match TRBD1. CDR1 MNHEY and CDR2 SMNVEV come from the germline V gene (reference sequence). J lost 9 bases, V lost 6 bases, and 6 bases had no gene match. This CDR3 is built from 14 residues. The CDR3 spells CASRPGQGALEQFF. CDR3 sequence (DNA): TGTGCCAGCAGGCCGGGACAGGGGGCGCTTGAGCAGTTCTTC.

In this sample, this clonotype turned up many times. The V gene is TRBV12-3 or TRBV12-4, the J gene TRBJ1-2; D gene ambiguous. This CDR3 is built from 17 residues. The germline V and J ends were trimmed by 1 base and 1 base, with 16 bases remaining between them. The CDR3 region is CASSLGGHSSVNYGYTF. The CDR3 DNA reads TGTGCCAGCAGTTTAGGAGGGCACAGCTCAGTTAACTATGGCTACACCTTC.

Comments on this clonotype: Compared with germline, one end of the junction differs, possibly owing to a read error. This chain uses TRBV4-2 with TRBJ2-7, with 7 positions matching TRBD2. The CDR3 extends over 13 amino acids. Germline values: CDR1 LGHNA, CDR2 YNFKEQ. The CDR3 sequence is CASSQGEGGEQDF. CDR3 sequence (DNA): TGTGCCAGCAGCCAAGGGGAGGGCGGGGAGCAAGACTTC.

The chain carries TRBV12-3 or TRBV12-4 and TRBJ2-1; TRBD2 agrees at 7 bases. The CDR3 length is 12 residues. V shed 8 bases, J shed 7 bases, and the junction held 5 bases outside the gene matches. CDR3 loop: CASASGGNEQFF. The CDR3, as DNA: TGTGCCAGCGCCTCGGGGGGTAATGAGCAGTTCTTC.

This chain links TRBV27 with TRBJ2-3; no clear D. The CDR3 loop spans 14 amino acids. CDR1 and CDR2 (germline): MNHEY, SMNVEV (reference sequence). The V gene lost 7 bases and the J gene lost 6 bases, with 17 bases spanning the gap. The CDR3 region has the DNA TGTGCCAGCACCAAGGACCCAGATCAGGATACGCAGTATTTT. This sequence encodes CASTKDPDQDTQYF.

The chain recombines TRBV19 with TRBJ2-3, with D possibly TRBD2 on 6 matching bases. The germline V and J ends were trimmed by 3 bases and 4 bases, with 17 bases remaining between them. The CDR3 is 16 amino acids. The germline V gene encodes CDR1 LNHDA and CDR2 SQIVND (reference sequence). CDR3 nucleotide sequence: TGTGCCAGTAGTATCGCGGGGTTGGCCGGCCCAGATACGCAGTATTTT. Its protein product is CASSIAGLAGPDTQYF.

This clonotype was counted only a few times. The chain employs TRBV10-2 and TRBJ1-1; tentative D call: TRBD1 (5 bases). The V gene lost 7 bases and the J gene lost 5 bases, with 11 bases spanning the gap. This CDR3 region has 12 residues. Germline V gene lookup returns CDR1 WSHSY and CDR2 SAAADI. CDR3 nucleotides: TGCGCCAGCATGGGGGGTGATACTGAAGCTTTCTTT. Translation gives CASMGGDTEAFF.